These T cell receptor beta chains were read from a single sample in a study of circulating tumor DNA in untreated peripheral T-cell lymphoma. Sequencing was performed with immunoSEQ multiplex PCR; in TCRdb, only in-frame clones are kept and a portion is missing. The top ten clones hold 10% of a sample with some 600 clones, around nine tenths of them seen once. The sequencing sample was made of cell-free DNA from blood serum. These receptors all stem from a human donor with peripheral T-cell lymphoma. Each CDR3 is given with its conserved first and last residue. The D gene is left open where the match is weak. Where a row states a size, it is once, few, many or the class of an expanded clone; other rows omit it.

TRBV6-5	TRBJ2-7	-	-	TGTGCCAGCAGTAAGGCACCCTCCTACGAGCAGTACTTC	CASSKAPSYEQYF
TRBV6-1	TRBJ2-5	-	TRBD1	TGTGCCAGCAGCCCAGGGGGCAGAGAGACCCAGTACTTC	CASSPGGRETQYF
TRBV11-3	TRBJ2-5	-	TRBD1	TGTGCCAGCAGCTTAGGGGACAGTTCCCAAGAGACCCAGTACTTC	CASSLGDSSQETQYF
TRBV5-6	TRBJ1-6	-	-	TGTGCCAGCAGCCTCTCATACAGGGATATTAATTCACCCCTCCACTTT	CASSLSYRDINSPLHF
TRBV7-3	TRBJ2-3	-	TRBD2	TGTGCCAGCAGCCCGATTGGAGCGGGAGGAATGTCTGCAGATACGCAGTATTTT	CASSPIGAGGMSADTQYF
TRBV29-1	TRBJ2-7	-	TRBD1	TGCAGGGATGGGGACTACAGGGGGCTAAATAGTCAAAGTTACGAGCAGTACTTC	CRDGDYRGLNSQSYEQYF
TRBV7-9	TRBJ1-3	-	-	TGTGCCAGCAGCTTAGGGGCGAGGAGAAACACCATATATTTT	CASSLGARRNTIYF
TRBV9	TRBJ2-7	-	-	TGTGCCAGCAGCGTGGATGGGGGCGAGCAGTACTTC	CASSVDGGEQYF
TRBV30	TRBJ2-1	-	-	TGTGCCTGGAGTGACCCCTATGAGCAGTTCTTC	CAWSDPYEQFF
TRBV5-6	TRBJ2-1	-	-	TGTGCCAGCAGCCCCAGGGCTAGGGGCTCCTACAATGAGCAGTTCTTC	CASSPRARGSYNEQFF
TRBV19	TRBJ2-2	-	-	TGTGCCAGTAGTAAATTAGGCACGGGCGGGGAGCTGTTTTTT	CASSKLGTGGELFF
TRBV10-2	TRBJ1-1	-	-	TGCGCCAGCAAGGGGAACACTGAAGCTTTCTTT	CASKGNTEAFF
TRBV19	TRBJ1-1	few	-	TGTGCCAGTAGTGCTGCAGGGCTGAACACTGAAGCTTTCTTT	CASSAAGLNTEAFF
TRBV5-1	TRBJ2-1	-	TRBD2	TGCGCCAGCAAGCGGGAGTATAGTTACAATGAGCAGTTCTTC	CASKREYSYNEQFF
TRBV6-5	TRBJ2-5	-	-	TGTGCCACTACAGGCGCTCAAGAGACCCAGTACTTC	CATTGAQETQYF
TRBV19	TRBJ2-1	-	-	TGTGCCAGTAGCGACTTCCAGGGTATGGACGCCTACAATGAGCAGTTCTTC	CASSDFQGMDAYNEQFF
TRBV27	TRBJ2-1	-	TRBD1	TGTGCCAGCAGTGATGCCGGGACAGGGGTGCAGGTATTCGGCAATGAGCAGTTCTTC	CASSDAGTGVQVFGNEQFF
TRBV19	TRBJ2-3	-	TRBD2	TGTGCCAGTAGTCCAAGTAGCGGGGATACGCAGTATTTT	CASSPSSGDTQYF
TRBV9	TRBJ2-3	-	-	TGTGCCAGCAGCTCTTGGGGGGCGGGGCACACAGATACGCAGTATTTT	CASSSWGAGHTDTQYF
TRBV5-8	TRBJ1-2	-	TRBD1	TGTGCCAGCAGCTCCTGGGGGCCGGACAGGGATGATGGCTACACCTTC	CASSSWGPDRDDGYTF
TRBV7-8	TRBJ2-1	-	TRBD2	TGTGCCAGCAGCTACCTTCCCGGGACTAGCGGGGCAAGTGAGCAGTTCTTC	CASSYLPGTSGASEQFF
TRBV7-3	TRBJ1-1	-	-	TGTGCCAGCAGCTTAAGCCCGGCTATGAACACTGAAGCTTTCTTT	CASSLSPAMNTEAFF
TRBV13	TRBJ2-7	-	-	TGTGCCAGCAGCTTAAGACAGCGCTACGAGCAGTACTTC	CASSLRQRYEQYF
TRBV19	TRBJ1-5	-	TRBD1	TGTGCCAGTAGTATCAGCGACAGGGCAGGTTGGGGCAATCAGCCCCAGCATTTT	CASSISDRAGWGNQPQHF
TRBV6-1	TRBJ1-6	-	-	TGTGCCAGCAGTGACATGGGAGATAATTCACCCCTCCACTTT	CASSDMGDNSPLHF
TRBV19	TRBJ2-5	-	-	TGTGCCAGTAGTATAGGTCCCGGGTTAGTAGGGACCCAGTACTTC	CASSIGPGLVGTQYF
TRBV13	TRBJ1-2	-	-	TGTGCCAGCAGCTTATTGGATAACTATGGCTACACCTTC	CASSLLDNYGYTF
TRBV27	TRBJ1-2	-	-	TGTGCCAGCAGTTTCGCCGTTGGTAACTATGGCTACACCTTC	CASSFAVGNYGYTF
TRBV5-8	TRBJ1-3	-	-	TGTGCCAGCAGCTTGGCTGGAAACACCATATATTTT	CASSLAGNTIYF